One TCR beta chain is described in this entry. Its antigen has not been determined. There are no base qualities to consult, and no much larger clone falls within one base. This record belongs to a study of PD-1 blockade in classical Hodgkin lymphoma (dated by TCRdb to 2020 to 2021). Regarding the complete study: Nivolumab dosing was 3 mg/kg intravenously every 2 weeks, continuing until either disease progression or unacceptable toxicity. A peripheral blood immune signature of response to PD-1 blockade in classical Hodgkin lymphoma was defined using TCR beta sequencing and CyTOF. Study-wide findings and limitations: The study was restricted to a single clinical trial cohort, and the causes of repertoire differences, possibly disease activity or prior therapy, were left undefined. Baseline TCR diversity was reported to be lower in newly diagnosed patients than in healthy donors and to be lower still in relapsed/refractory patients. Diversity was lower in patients who began nivolumab less than 1 year after ASCT, so these patients were left out of later analyses to avoid confounding by immune reconstitution. Among trial patients, those achieving complete response had baseline diversity similar to that of newly diagnosed patients, while diversity was significantly lower in partial responders and progressors. CD4+ but not CD8+ TCR diversity rose significantly by C4D1 (p=0.0027 vs p=0.16), most apparent in complete responders (p=0.02).

Taken with the paper, the label for time point translates to: cycle 1 day 1 (C1D1), immediately before nivolumab initiation. All trial patients had relapsed after autologous stem cell transplantation, with cohorts A, B and C differing in prior brentuximab vedotin exposure. The trial cohort included around 60 patients with relapsed/refractory classical Hodgkin lymphoma, and each patient had a best overall response of complete response, partial response or progressive disease. In the multi-cohort phase II CheckMate 205 trial, trial patients received single-agent nivolumab. An independent review committee assessed best overall response by applying the 2007 International Working Group response criteria. Trial PBMCs were obtained immediately prior to nivolumab initiation (C1D1) and on therapy at cycle 2 day 1 and cycle 4 day 1. Peripheral blood was collected in 8 mL Vacutainer Cell Preparation Tubes, from which PBMCs were isolated by centrifugation and then cryopreserved.

Taken from the germline V gene, the CDR1 and CDR2 loops are MGHDK and SYGVNS. V drops 6 bases and J drops 6 bases, leaving 14 bases in between. Inclusive of the bounding cysteine and phenylalanine, the CDR3 is 13 residues long. Only CDR3 DNA remains: 39 bases, in frame from the first base. Genomic DNA was extracted with the Qiagen DNeasy kit from unsorted PBMCs and from negatively selected CD4+ and CD8+ fractions. TCR beta CDR3 regions were amplified by immunoSEQ multiplex PCR using primers annealing to V and J segments. A synthetic immune receptor repertoire was used to minimize amplification bias, and any residual bias was removed computationally once sequencing was done. Under the source paper's analysis protocol: Repertoire diversity was quantified as the Shannon entropy index using custom Python scripts. Unsorted, CD4+ and CD8+ repertoires were analyzed separately, except for combined analyses in which CD4+ and CD8+ sequences were merged in silico. A clone counted as expanded when the clone's frequency after treatment rose at least 2-fold relative to C1D1, and clones undetected at baseline were given a pseudocount of 0.5. Clones with 0 or 1 copy at C1D1 were classified as singleton clones, and clones with 2 or more copies were classified as non-singleton clones. Clones expanded in unsorted samples were labelled as CD4+, CD8+ or unknown by matching protein sequences in sorted samples from the same patient. Diversity changes from C1D1 to C4D1 were tested in paired samples using Wilcoxon tests. What TCRdb holds here is the immuneACCESS table cut down to in-frame rearrangements. Part of the clones is not present; checked against another copy, under half of the missing clones reflect an unresolved V gene, and the others are unexplained. V and J calls plus clone size are reproduced from that table; the DNA served to infer D and trimming. The sample data list some 13,000 clones, and 84% of these were observed just once. The ten largest clones add up to 20% to 30% of the sample.

Here the chain combines TRBV25-1 and TRBJ1-2; the D gene identity is not certain. Sequencing used peripheral blood mononuclear cells (PBMCs), obtained at baseline. The sequence was collected from a human donor with classical Hodgkin lymphoma. The CDR3 here reads CASRDRRPDGYTF. Here is the DNA: TGTGCCAGCAGAGATCGACGTCCAGATGGCTACACCTTC.